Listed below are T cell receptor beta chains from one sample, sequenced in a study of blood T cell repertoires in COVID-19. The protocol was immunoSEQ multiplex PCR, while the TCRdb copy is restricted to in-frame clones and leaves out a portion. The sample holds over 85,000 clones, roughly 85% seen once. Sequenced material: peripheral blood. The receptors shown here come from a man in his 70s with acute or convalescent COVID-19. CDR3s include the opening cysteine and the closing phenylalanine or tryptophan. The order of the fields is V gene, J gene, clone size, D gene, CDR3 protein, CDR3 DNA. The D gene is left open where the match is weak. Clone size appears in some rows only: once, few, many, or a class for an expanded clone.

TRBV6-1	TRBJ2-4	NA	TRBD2	CASSGKTSGGLLAKNIQYF	TGTGCCAGCAGTGGGAAGACTAGCGGGGGCCTTCTAGCCAAAAACATTCAGTACTTC
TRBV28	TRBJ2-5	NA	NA	CASSLGGTPGTQYF	TGTGCCAGCAGTTTAGGGGGCACCCCGGGGACCCAGTACTTC
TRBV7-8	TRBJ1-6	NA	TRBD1	CASSIRTGEGSPLHF	TGTGCCAGCAGCATTCGGACAGGGGAGGGTTCACCCCTCCACTTT
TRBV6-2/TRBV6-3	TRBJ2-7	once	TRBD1	CASSYQGTAYYEQYF	TGTGCCAGCAGTTACCAAGGGACAGCTTACTACGAGCAGTACTTC
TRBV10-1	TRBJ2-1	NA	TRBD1	CASSESGTGIRQFF	TGCGCCAGCAGTGAGTCCGGGACAGGTATTCGTCAGTTCTTC
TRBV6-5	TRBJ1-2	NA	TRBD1	CASSYRQGNYGYTF	TGTGCCAGCAGTTACCGACAGGGTAACTATGGCTACACCTTC
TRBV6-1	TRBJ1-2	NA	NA	CASSEASVSPNYGYTF	TGTGCCAGCAGTGAAGCCTCAGTTTCTCCTAACTATGGCTACACCTTC
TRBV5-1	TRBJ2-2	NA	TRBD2	CASSLELAGAMNTGELFF	TGCGCCAGCAGCTTGGAACTAGCGGGGGCTATGAACACCGGGGAGCTGTTTTTT
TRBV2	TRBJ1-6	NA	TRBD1	CASSEGTGTSPLHF	TGTGCCAGCAGTGAAGGGACAGGGACTTCCCCCCTCCACTTT
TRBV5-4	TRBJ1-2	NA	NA	CASSGTGYWYGYTF	TGTGCCAGCAGCGGAACGGGGTATTGGTATGGCTACACCTTC
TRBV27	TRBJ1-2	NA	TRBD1	CASRKGTGEEFASYGYTF	TGTGCCAGCAGGAAGGGGACAGGGGAAGAGTTTGCTTCCTATGGCTACACCTTC
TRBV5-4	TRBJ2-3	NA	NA	CASSSPPAGAQNTQYF	TGTGCCAGCAGCTCCCCACCTGCGGGGGCGCAAAATACGCAGTATTTT
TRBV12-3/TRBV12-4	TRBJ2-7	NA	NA	CASSFGGYEQYF	TGTGCCAGCAGTTTCGGAGGTTACGAGCAGTACTTC
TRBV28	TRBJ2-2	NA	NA	CASSLQGLNTGELFF	TGTGCCAGCAGTTTGCAGGGGCTAAACACCGGGGAGCTGTTTTTT
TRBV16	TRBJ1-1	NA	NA	CASSNRAGLNTEAFF	TGTGCCAGCAGCAATCGGGCAGGGCTGAACACTGAAGCTTTCTTT
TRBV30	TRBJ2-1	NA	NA	CAWSGGGRDEQFF	TGTGCCTGGAGCGGAGGAGGCAGAGATGAGCAGTTCTTC
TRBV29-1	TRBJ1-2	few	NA	CSVVSKGGNYGYTF	TGCAGCGTTGTGAGCAAGGGGGGGAACTATGGCTACACCTTC
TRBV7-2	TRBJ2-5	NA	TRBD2	CASSSGLAGGYGETQYF	TGTGCCAGCAGCTCGGGACTAGCGGGGGGGTACGGAGAGACCCAGTACTTC